The T cell receptor (beta chain) under discussion was sequenced for a study of blood T cells in healthy people across ages. Then a second PCR, running about 7 to 11 cycles, was carried out with a sample-barcoded 5' primer and a J-beta primer mix. TCRdb reanalysed the 5' RACE reads using MiXCR and keeps one entry per CDR3 protein. The sample includes fewer than 1,200,000 distinct CDR3 sequences, around 25% of them seen just once. This CDR3 has 14 residues. Per germline, CDR1 SGHRS and CDR2 YFSETQ. The V segment lost 7 bases and the J segment 3 bases; nucleotides outside the gene matches: 9. Another study also made use of these data, one on T cells of mothers and their children. As reported in that work: At approximately 1.4 ug per 15 ul, all of the extracted RNA went into cDNA synthesis. Related and unrelated pairs show similar thymic shaping of TCR recombination output.

The V gene is TRBV5-1, the J gene TRBJ1-1; 7 nucleotides match TRBD1. Material for sequencing was blood. The TCR sequence derives from a girl aged 2 to 9 in good health. In DNA form, the CDR3 reads TGCGCCAGCTCATCACAGGGGTTCGACACTGAAGCTTTCTTT. This gives the protein CASSSQGFDTEAFF.